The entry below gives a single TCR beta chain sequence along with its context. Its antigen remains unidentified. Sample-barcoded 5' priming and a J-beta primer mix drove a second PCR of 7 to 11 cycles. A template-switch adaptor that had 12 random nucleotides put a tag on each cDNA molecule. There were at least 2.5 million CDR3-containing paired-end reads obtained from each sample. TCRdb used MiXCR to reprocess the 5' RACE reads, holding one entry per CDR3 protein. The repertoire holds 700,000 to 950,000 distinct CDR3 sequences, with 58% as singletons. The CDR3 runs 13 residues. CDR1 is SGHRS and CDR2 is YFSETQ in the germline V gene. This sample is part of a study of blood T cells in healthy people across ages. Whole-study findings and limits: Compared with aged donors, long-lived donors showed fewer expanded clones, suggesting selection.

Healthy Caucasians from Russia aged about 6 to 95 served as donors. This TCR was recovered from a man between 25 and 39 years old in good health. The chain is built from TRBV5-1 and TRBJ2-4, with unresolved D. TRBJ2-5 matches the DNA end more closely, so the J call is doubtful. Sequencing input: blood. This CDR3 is CASRVNAQETQYF. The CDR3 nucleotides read TGCGCCAGCAGGGTCAATGCACAAGAGACCCAGTACTTC.